The sequence of this TCR beta chain was determined in a study of blood T cell repertoires in COVID-19. On the study more broadly: Sites across the United States, Italy and Spain contributed samples from acute and convalescent COVID-19. T cells, B-cell-depleted T cells, or PBMCs supplied cDNA or gDNA.

Source study methods: Reference gene primer amplification gave nucleated cell count estimates. The table came from immunoSEQ multiplex PCR; TCRdb's copy has only in-frame clones and leaves some out. V, J and clone size are taken as reported in that table, and D and trimming were inferred from the DNA itself. This table holds 85,000 to 90,000 clones, approximately 90% found once. CDR3 length: 15 residues. J was trimmed by 5 bases and V by 10 bases; bases with no gene match: 13. Germline-derived CDR1 and CDR2 are LNHDA and SQIVND (reference sequence). The clonotype comes from a human donor with active COVID-19. The donor label of this sample is uncertain. Material: peripheral blood. V is TRBV19 and J is TRBJ2-2; 7 nucleotides match TRBD2. CDR3 DNA: TGTGCCACCACTTGGGGGGGGGTTCGAACCGGGGAGCTGTTTTTT. Protein product: CATTWGGVRTGELFF.